The TCR beta chain described here comes from a study of shared clonotypes between healthy human individuals. Study observations and caveats: The generation probabilities recorded for non-shared clonotypes fell below those of clonotypes shared by all four donors.

Details on this clone: Its antigen is not known.

The naive CD8 subset, CD45RO-negative cells positively selected for CCR7, excluded terminally differentiated effector memory CD45RA+ cells. Those who donated were healthy HIV-negative adults, with no recent acute infections or vaccinations reported. The protocol was immunoSEQ multiplex PCR, while the TCRdb copy is restricted to in-frame clones and leaves out a portion. The sample contains about 2.1 million clones, roughly 95% of which appear only once. The germline V gene has CDR1 PRHDT and CDR2 FYEKMQ (reference sequence). V was pared by 5 bases and J by 7 bases, with 15 bases between. This CDR3 region has 13 residues.

This sequence was found in a man in his late teens or twenties in good health. Some clones in this sample may be carry-over from other donors' samples. The rearrangement uses TRBV13 and TRBJ2-7; D is perhaps TRBD2 (5 bases). Material for sequencing was naive CD8+ T cells from PBMCs. CDR3 nucleotides: TGTGCCAGCAGCCTTCCTGGGTCGGGGGAGCAGTACTTC. This gives the protein CASSLPGSGEQYF.